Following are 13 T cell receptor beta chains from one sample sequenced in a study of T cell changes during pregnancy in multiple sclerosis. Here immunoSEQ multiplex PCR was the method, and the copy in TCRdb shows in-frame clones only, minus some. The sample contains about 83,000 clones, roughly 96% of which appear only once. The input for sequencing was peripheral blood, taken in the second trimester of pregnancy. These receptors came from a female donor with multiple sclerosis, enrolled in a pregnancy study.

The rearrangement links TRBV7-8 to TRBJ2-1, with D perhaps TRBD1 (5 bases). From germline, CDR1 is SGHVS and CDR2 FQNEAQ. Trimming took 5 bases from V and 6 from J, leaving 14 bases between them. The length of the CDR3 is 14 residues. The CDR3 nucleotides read TGTGCCAGCAGCCAGGGTACCAGCTCCAATGAGCAGTTCTTC. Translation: CASSQGTSSNEQFF.

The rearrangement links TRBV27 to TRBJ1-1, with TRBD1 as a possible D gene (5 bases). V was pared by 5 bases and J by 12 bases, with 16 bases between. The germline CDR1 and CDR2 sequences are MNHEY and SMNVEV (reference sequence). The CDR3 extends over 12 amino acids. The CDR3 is CASSIWGVRTFF. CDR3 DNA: TGTGCCAGCAGTATCTGGGGGGTGAGGACTTTCTTT.

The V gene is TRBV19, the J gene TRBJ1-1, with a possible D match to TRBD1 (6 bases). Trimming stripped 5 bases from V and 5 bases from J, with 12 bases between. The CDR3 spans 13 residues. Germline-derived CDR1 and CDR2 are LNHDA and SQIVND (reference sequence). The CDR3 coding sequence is TGTGCCAGTAGTGCTACAGGGACGACTGAAGCTTTCTTT. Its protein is CASSATGTTEAFF.

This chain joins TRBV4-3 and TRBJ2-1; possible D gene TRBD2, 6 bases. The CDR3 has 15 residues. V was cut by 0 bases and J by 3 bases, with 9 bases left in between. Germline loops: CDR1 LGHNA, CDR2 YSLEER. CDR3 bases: TGCGCCAGCAGCCAAGATGGAGGGAACTACAATGAGCAGTTCTTC. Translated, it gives CASSQDGGNYNEQFF.

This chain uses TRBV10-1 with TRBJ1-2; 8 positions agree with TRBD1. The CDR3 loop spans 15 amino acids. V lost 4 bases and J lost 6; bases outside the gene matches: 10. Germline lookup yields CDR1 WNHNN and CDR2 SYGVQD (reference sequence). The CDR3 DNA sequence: TGCGCCAGCAGTGGGGGGGTGGACAGGGTAAATGGCTACACCTTC. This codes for CASSGGVDRVNGYTF.

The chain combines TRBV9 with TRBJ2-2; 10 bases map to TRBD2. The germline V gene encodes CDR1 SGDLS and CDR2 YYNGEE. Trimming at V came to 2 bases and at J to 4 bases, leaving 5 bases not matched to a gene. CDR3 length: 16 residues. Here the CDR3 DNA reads TGTGCCAGCAGCGTTTCTAGCGGGAGACCCACCGGGGAGCTGTTTTTT. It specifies CASSVSSGRPTGELFF.

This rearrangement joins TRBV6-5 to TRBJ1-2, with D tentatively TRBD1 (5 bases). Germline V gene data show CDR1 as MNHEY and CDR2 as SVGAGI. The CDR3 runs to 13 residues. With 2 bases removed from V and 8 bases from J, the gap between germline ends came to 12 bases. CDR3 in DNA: TGTGCCAGCAGTTACCAGGCAGGGAACGGCTACACCTTC. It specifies CASSYQAGNGYTF.

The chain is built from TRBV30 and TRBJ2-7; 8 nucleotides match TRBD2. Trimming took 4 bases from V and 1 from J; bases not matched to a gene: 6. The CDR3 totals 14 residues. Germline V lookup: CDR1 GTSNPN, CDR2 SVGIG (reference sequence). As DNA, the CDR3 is TGTGCCTGGACCGGGACTAGGGGGTCCTACGAGCAGTACTTC. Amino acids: CAWTGTRGSYEQYF.

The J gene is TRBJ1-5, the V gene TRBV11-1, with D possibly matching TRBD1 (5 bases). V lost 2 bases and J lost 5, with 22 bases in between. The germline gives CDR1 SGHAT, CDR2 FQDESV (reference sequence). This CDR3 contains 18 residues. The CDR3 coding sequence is TGTGCCAGCAGCTTAAGGTTCCGGCAGGGAGGCGAGTATCAGCCCCAGCATTTT. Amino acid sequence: CASSLRFRQGGEYQPQHF.

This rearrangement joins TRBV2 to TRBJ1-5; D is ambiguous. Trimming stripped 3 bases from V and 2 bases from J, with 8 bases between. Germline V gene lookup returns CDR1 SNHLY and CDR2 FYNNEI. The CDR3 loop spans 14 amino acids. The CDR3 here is CASSEVTGNQPQHF. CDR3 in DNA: TGTGCCAGCAGTGAGGTAACAGGCAATCAGCCCCAGCATTTT.

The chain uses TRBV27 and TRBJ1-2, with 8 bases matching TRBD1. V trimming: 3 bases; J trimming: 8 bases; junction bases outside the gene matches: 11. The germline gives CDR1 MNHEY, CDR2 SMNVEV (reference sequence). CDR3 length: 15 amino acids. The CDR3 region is CASSFTKQGVKGYTF. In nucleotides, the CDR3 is TGTGCCAGCAGTTTTACGAAACAGGGGGTGAAGGGCTACACCTTC.

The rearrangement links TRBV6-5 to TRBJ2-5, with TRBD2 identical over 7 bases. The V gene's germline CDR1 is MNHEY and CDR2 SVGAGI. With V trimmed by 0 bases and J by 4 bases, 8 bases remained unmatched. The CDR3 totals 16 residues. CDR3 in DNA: TGTGCCAGCAGTTACTCGATTCTCAGCGGGATAGAGACCCAGTACTTC. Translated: CASSYSILSGIETQYF.

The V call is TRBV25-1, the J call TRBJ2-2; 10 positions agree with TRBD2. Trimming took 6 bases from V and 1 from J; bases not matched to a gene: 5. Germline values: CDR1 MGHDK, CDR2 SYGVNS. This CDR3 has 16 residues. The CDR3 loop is CASSPTSGENTGELFF. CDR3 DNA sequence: TGTGCCAGCAGCCCAACTAGCGGGGAGAACACCGGGGAGCTGTTTTTT.